One and the same sample provided the 32 T cell receptor beta chains below, sequenced in a study of regulatory T cells in long-lasting Graves disease. Regarding time point: newly diagnosed GD, antithyroid drugs for less than 3 months. PBMC RNA served as the TCR library source. The authors built TCR beta libraries using iRepertoire HTBI primers and Arm-PCR of CDR3 regions. TCRdb reprocessed the multiplex PCR reads via MiXCR and lists one record per CDR3 protein. This table has hundreds of thousands of distinct CDR3 sequences, roughly 15% appearing once. These data are also associated with another study on T cells in Graves' hyperthyroidism and ophthalmopathy.

Specimen: peripheral blood mononuclear cells (PBMCs), collected at new diagnosis, from a patient treated with antithyroid drugs. The receptors stem from a woman aged 25 to 39 with Graves disease.

In its sample, this clonotype was seen many times. The V call is TRBV28, the J call TRBJ1-1, with TRBD1 as a possible D gene (6 bases). The CDR3 loop spans 15 amino acids. V gave up 4 bases and J gave up 2 bases, with 14 bases separating them. Germline V lookup: CDR1 MDHEN, CDR2 SYDVKM. DNA for the CDR3: TGTGCCAGCAGTTCATTCTCGACAGGAAACACTGAAGCTTTCTTT. Amino acids: CASSSFSTGNTEAFF.

The V gene is TRBV7-9, the J gene TRBJ2-7; 7 bases match TRBD2. The CDR3 is made up of 17 amino acids. The germline gives CDR1 SEHNR, CDR2 FQNEAQ (reference sequence). J lost 6 bases, V lost 2 bases, and 16 bases had no gene match. CDR3 in amino acids: CASSLLGGPVSSGEQYF. For the CDR3, the DNA is TGTGCCAGCAGCTTATTGGGCGGACCCGTTTCTAGCGGCGAGCAGTACTTC.

This clonotype has just a few counts. This chain connects TRBV20-1 to TRBJ1-2; possible D gene TRBD1, 5 bases. Trimming took off 4 bases at V and 5 bases at J, with 17 bases between the two ends. Germline loops: CDR1 DFQATT, CDR2 SNEGSKA (reference sequence). This CDR3 has 14 residues. The CDR3 here is CSATSGGVSYGYTF. In DNA form, the CDR3 reads TGCAGTGCTACCTCGGGGGGAGTTAGTTATGGCTACACCTTC.

This clonotype was counted a few times. Compared with germline, one end of the junction differs, possibly owing to a read error. The chain links TRBV28 to TRBJ2-4; D assignment may be TRBD1 or TRBD2 (5 bases each). Germline CDR1 reads MDHEN; CDR2 reads SYDVKM. This CDR3 has 15 residues. CDR3 sequence reads: CASSLGALARNIQYF. In DNA form, the CDR3 reads TGTGCCAGCAGTCTCGGGGCCCTAGCCAGAAACATTCAGTACTTC.

This clonotype was seen only a few times. The chain carries TRBV29-1 and TRBJ2-2; no clear D. From germline, CDR1 is SQVTM and CDR2 ANQGSEA. V lost 7 bases and J 2 bases, leaving 11 bases between the germline ends. CDR3 size: 13 residues. Written as DNA, the CDR3 is TGCAGCGCCCGGGTTCCTAACACCGGGGAGCTGTTTTTT. Its protein is CSARVPNTGELFF.

On this clonotype: This likely stems from a read error, as it lies one base from a far larger clone. The CDR3 protein is CASSEKGQGYEQYF. The CDR3 nucleotides read TGTGCCAGCAGTGAGAAAGGACAGGGGTACGAGCAGTACTTC. The rearrangement links TRBV6-1 to TRBJ2-7, with 9 bases lining up with TRBD1. The CDR3 sequence is 14 residues long. V shed 3 bases and J 4 bases; nucleotides not matched to a gene: 4. The V gene's germline CDR1 is MNHNS and CDR2 SASEGT.

This clonotype was observed many times. This chain uses TRBV7-2 with TRBJ2-7, with D uncertain. The CDR3 has 12 amino acids. Germline CDR1 SGHTA, CDR2 FQGNSA. V dropped 5 bases and J dropped 3 bases, with 8 bases sitting between them. The CDR3 sequence: CASSIMYYEQYF. The CDR3 DNA is TGTGCCAGCAGCATAATGTACTACGAGCAGTACTTC.

Remarks on this clonotype: A far larger clone lies a single base away; this is likely a read error. Without the conserved terminal phenylalanine or tryptophan, this CDR3 likely stems from a read error. J is TRBJ2-5 and V is TRBV7-3, with 8 bases aligning to TRBD1. Trimming cost V 5 bases and J 2 bases; bases outside gene matches: 4. Germline V gene lookup returns CDR1 SGHTA and CDR2 FQGTGA. This CDR3 is 14 amino acids long. CDR3 sequence reads: CASSPGGRQETQYY. The CDR3 DNA reads as TGTGCCAGCAGCCCAGGGGGCCGACAAGAGACCCAGTACTAC.

As for this clonotype: One end of the junction varies from germline; a read error may be responsible. The chain couples TRBV14 to TRBJ1-1; D remains unclear. Germline V CDR1 and CDR2: SGHDN, FVKESK. The CDR3 is 13 residues long. The CDR3 sequence: CASSNLRHTGAFF. The CDR3 nucleotides read TGTGCCAGCAGCAATCTAAGGCACACTGGAGCTTTCTTT.

The chain joins TRBV18 to TRBJ1-2; a possible D gene is TRBD1 (5 bases). The V end was cut by 10 bases, the J end by 2 bases, with 14 bases between. The CDR3 sequence is 13 residues long. Germline V gene lookup returns CDR1 KGHSH and CDR2 LQKENI. CDR3 in amino acids: CATVGTRNYGYTF. DNA for the CDR3: TGTGCCACCGTAGGGACTCGGAACTATGGCTACACCTTC.

In its sample, this clonotype was seen many times. This sequence joins TRBV10-3 and TRBJ1-2; D is possibly TRBD1 (5 bases). In germline, CDR1 is ENHRY, CDR2 SYGVKD. The length of the CDR3 is 13 residues. Trimming removed 3 bases from V and 1 base from J, with 6 bases in between. CDR3 residues: CAISDGGNYGYTF. DNA for the CDR3: TGTGCCATCAGTGACGGGGGTAACTATGGCTACACCTTC.

This chain connects TRBV9 to TRBJ1-1, with 9 positions matching TRBD1. V was clipped by 0 bases and J by 1 base; unmatched bases: 7. Germline assignment: CDR1 SGDLS and CDR2 YYNGEE. This CDR3 comprises 17 residues. CDR3 protein: CASSVAPGQGGNTEAFF. For the CDR3, the DNA is TGTGCCAGCAGCGTAGCTCCGGGACAGGGTGGGAACACTGAAGCTTTCTTT.

The chain employs TRBV10-3 and TRBJ2-1; 13 bases map to TRBD2. J lost 5 bases, V lost 6 bases, and 4 bases had no gene match. This CDR3 comprises 15 residues. Germline V lookup: CDR1 ENHRY, CDR2 SYGVKD. The CDR3 loop reads CAIRMGLAGNNEQFF. In DNA form, the CDR3 reads TGTGCCATCAGAATGGGACTAGCGGGAAACAATGAGCAGTTCTTC.

By share, this clonotype counts as medium-sized. The chain uses TRBV28 and TRBJ1-5, with D possibly TRBD1 on 5 matching bases. CDR1 is MDHEN, CDR2 SYDVKM, per germline. The CDR3 extends over 16 amino acids. Trimming removed 6 bases from V and 2 bases from J, with 17 bases in between. In DNA form, the CDR3 reads TGTGCCAGCAGATCCGGACACCTCGGGGGCAATCAGCCCCAGCATTTT. This translates into CASRSGHLGGNQPQHF.

This clonotype was detected ten times or more. The V gene is TRBV28, the J gene TRBJ2-3; a possible D gene is TRBD2 (7 bases). CDR3 size: 14 residues. V gave up 7 bases and J gave up 4 bases, with 15 bases separating them. CDR1 and CDR2 (germline): MDHEN, SYDVKM. As DNA, the CDR3 is TGTGCCAGCACCGATGGGGGGGCCGCAGATACGCAGTATTTT. This gives the protein CASTDGGAADTQYF.

This clonotype was counted once. The chain combines TRBV29-1 with TRBJ2-1, with 11 bases fitting TRBD2. Germline assignment: CDR1 SQVTM and CDR2 ANQGSEA. The CDR3 consists of 15 residues. V was clipped by 7 bases and J by 0 bases; unmatched bases: 5. The CDR3, as DNA: TGCAGCGGTACGGGACTAGCGGTCTCCTACAATGAGCAGTTCTTC. Protein sequence: CSGTGLAVSYNEQFF.

This clonotype was counted only a few times. V is TRBV20-1 and J is TRBJ2-5; no definite D call. V lost 5 bases, J lost 0 bases, and 7 bases lay in between. This CDR3 contains 12 residues. From germline, CDR1 is DFQATT and CDR2 SNEGSKA (reference sequence). CDR3 sequence: CSALGYQETQYF. The CDR3 DNA is TGCAGTGCTTTAGGGTACCAAGAGACCCAGTACTTC.

This chain joins TRBV30 and TRBJ1-5; D might be TRBD1 (5 bases). V lost 0 bases and J lost 6, with 12 bases in between. The germline V gene encodes CDR1 GTSNPN and CDR2 SVGIG (reference sequence). CDR3 length: 14 amino acids. Here the CDR3 reads CAWSVGVVGQPQHF. The CDR3 DNA follows: TGTGCCTGGAGTGTAGGGGTTGTTGGTCAGCCCCAGCATTTT.

The chain has TRBV5-1 and TRBJ2-3; 8 nucleotides line up with TRBD2. This CDR3 region has 16 residues. V dropped 7 bases and J dropped 6; count of bases not matched to a gene: 16. Germline-derived CDR1 and CDR2 are SGHRS and YFSETQ. The DNA of the CDR3 is TGCGCCAGCGGGATCCCTTTTGCGGGAGGCCACGATACGCAGTATTTT. This sequence encodes CASGIPFAGGHDTQYF.

Turning to this clonotype: Mismatch with germline at one junction end may stem from a read error. The chain uses TRBV7-7 and TRBJ2-5; D possibly uses TRBD1 or TRBD2 (6 bases each). Germline assignment: CDR1 SSHAT and CDR2 FNYEAQ (reference sequence). This CDR3 is 16 amino acids long. The CDR3 region has the DNA TGTGCTAGCAGTCCCCCCGGGCAGGGGAGGAAAGAGACCCAGTACTTC. Translated: CASSPPGQGRKETQYF.

This clonotype was detected many times. This chain uses TRBV7-3 with TRBJ2-1; D remains ambiguous. V gave up 2 bases and J gave up 3 bases, with 14 bases separating them. The CDR3 contains 16 residues. Germline assignment: CDR1 SGHTA and CDR2 FQGTGA. CDR3 DNA sequence: TGTGCCAGCAGCTTAGATTTTCGTGGCGGCTACAATGAGCAGTTCTTC. It codes for CASSLDFRGGYNEQFF.

This clonotype was counted at least ten times. The CDR3 reads CASSSTSGRFYNEQFF. The CDR3 DNA follows: TGTGCCAGCAGTTCGACTAGCGGGAGGTTCTACAATGAGCAGTTCTTC. The gene calls are TRBV6-5 and TRBJ2-1; 13 bases are shared with TRBD2. This CDR3 comprises 16 residues. Germline V gene data show CDR1 as MNHEY and CDR2 as SVGAGI. V lost 4 bases to trimming and J lost 3 bases; unmatched junction nucleotides: 3.

The table lists this clonotype with many counts. V is TRBV20-1 and J is TRBJ2-7; TRBD2 matches 12 bases. Germline values: CDR1 DFQATT, CDR2 SNEGSKA (reference sequence). Losses at the gene ends were 4 bases for V and 3 bases for J; bases not matched to a gene: 7. This CDR3 is built from 15 residues. The CDR3 loop reads CSATRTSGINYEQYF. The CDR3 DNA reads TGCAGTGCTACCCGGACTAGCGGGATTAACTACGAGCAGTACTTC.

This clonotype was seen a few times. The gene calls are TRBV20-1 and TRBJ1-1, with D possibly matching TRBD1 (5 bases). Trimming pared 7 bases from V and 10 bases from J, leaving 13 bases between. Germline CDR1 and CDR2: DFQATT and SNEGSKA (reference sequence). This CDR3 has 10 residues. The chain's CDR3 is CSGVYRRAFF. The CDR3 DNA sequence: TGCAGTGGAGTTTACAGGAGAGCTTTCTTT.

This clonotype has ten or more counts. The chain carries TRBV6-1 and TRBJ2-1; D might be TRBD1 (6 bases). This CDR3 contains 15 residues. CDR1 and CDR2 (germline): MNHNS, SASEGT. V was pared by 7 bases and J by 0 bases, with 13 bases between. The CDR3 loop is CASIPDRSSYNEQFF. The CDR3, as DNA: TGTGCCAGCATCCCCGACAGGAGCTCCTACAATGAGCAGTTCTTC.

This chain joins TRBV6-1 and TRBJ1-2; TRBD1 matches 10 bases. The CDR3 sequence is 15 residues long. Per germline, CDR1 MNHNS and CDR2 SASEGT. V trimming: 5 bases; J trimming: 7 bases; junction bases outside the gene matches: 10. CDR3 residues: CASSNDRGRVGGYTF. The CDR3 coding sequence is TGTGCCAGCAGTAACGACAGGGGGCGAGTGGGTGGCTACACCTTC.

The chain couples TRBV29-1 to TRBJ2-7; TRBD2 agrees at 7 bases. Germline trimming cut 5 bases from V and 4 bases from J; bases unmatched to any gene: 8. The CDR3 consists of 13 residues. Looked up from germline, CDR1 is SQVTM and CDR2 is ANQGSEA. In DNA, the CDR3 is TGCAGCGTTCAGGTACCTAGCGGATACGAGCAGTACTTC. Translating gives CSVQVPSGYEQYF.

This clonotype has a count of ten or more. The chain has TRBV28 and TRBJ1-2, with D possibly being TRBD1 (5 bases). V was shortened by 6 bases and J by 4 bases, with 15 bases between the two germline ends. In germline, CDR1 is MDHEN, CDR2 SYDVKM. The CDR3 is made up of 14 amino acids. The CDR3 sequence is CASSLGPSIYGYTF. The CDR3 coding sequence is TGTGCCAGCAGCTTGGGACCGTCGATCTATGGCTACACCTTC.

In this sample, this clonotype turned up a few times. The chain links TRBV2 to TRBJ2-7; perhaps TRBD2 as D (5 bases). This CDR3 spans 13 amino acids. The V gene lost 7 bases and the J gene lost 2 bases, with 12 bases spanning the gap. CDR1 is SNHLY and CDR2 is FYNNEI in the germline V gene. CDR3 residues: CASKLEATYEQYF. The CDR3 region has the DNA TGTGCCAGCAAACTAGAGGCAACCTACGAGCAGTACTTC.

This clonotype was observed a few times. V is TRBV12-3 or TRBV12-4 and J is TRBJ1-6; D is uncertain. The CDR3 sequence is 14 residues long. With 2 bases removed from V and 3 bases from J, the gap between germline ends came to 5 bases. DNA for the CDR3: TGTGCCAGCAGTTTACTCCACTATAATTCACCCCTCCACTTT. Protein: CASSLLHYNSPLHF.

This clonotype appeared a few times. V is TRBV6-2 or TRBV6-3 and J is TRBJ2-3; weak D call: TRBD1 (6 bases). This CDR3 has 15 amino acids. In germline, CDR1 is MNHEY, CDR2 SVGEGT. Trimming pared 0 bases from V and 1 base from J, leaving 8 bases between. Written as DNA, the CDR3 is TGTGCCAGCAGTTACTCAGGGGGAGGCACAGATACGCAGTATTTT. Translated: CASSYSGGGTDTQYF.

This chain links TRBV11-2 with TRBJ2-1; D not certain. V shed 2 bases and J shed 9 bases, with 5 bases lying between them. The CDR3 loop spans 11 amino acids. Looked up from germline, CDR1 is SGHAT and CDR2 is FQNNGV. The CDR3 bases are TGTGCCAGCAGCTTAAAATTTGAGCAGTTCTTC. This gives the protein CASSLKFEQFF.